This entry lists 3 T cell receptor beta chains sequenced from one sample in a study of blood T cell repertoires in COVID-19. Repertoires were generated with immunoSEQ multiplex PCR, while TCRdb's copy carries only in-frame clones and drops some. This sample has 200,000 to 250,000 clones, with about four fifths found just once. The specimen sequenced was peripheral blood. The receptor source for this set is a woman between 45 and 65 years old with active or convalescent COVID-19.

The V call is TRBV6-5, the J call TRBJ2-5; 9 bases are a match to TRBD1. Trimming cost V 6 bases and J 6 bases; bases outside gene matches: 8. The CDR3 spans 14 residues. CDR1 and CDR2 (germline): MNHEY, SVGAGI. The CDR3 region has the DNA TGTGCCAGCAGCCTCGGGACAGGGATAAAGACCCAGTACTTC. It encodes CASSLGTGIKTQYF.

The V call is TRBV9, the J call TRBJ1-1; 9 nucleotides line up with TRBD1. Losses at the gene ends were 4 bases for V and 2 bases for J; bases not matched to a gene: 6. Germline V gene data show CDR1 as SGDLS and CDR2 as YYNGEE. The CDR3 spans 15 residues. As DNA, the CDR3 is TGTGCCAGCAGCTCCTGGACAGGGGTCAACACTGAAGCTTTCTTT. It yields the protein CASSSWTGVNTEAFF.

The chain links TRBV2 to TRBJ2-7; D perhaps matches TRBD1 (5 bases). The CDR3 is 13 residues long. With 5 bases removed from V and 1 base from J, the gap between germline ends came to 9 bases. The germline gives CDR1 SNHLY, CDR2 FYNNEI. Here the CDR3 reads CASSLTVSYEQYF. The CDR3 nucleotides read TGTGCCAGCAGTCTGACAGTTTCCTACGAGCAGTACTTC.